The sequence of this T cell receptor (beta chain) was determined in a study of T cell responses to AZD1222 COVID-19 vaccine. Whole-study results and caveats: Clonal diversity was possibly underestimated, and the donors were mostly white British, with more females. Baseline testing showed seropositivity in only six or seven AZD1222 recipients.

Notes on this clone: Its specificity is unknown.

Germline V gene data show CDR1 as SQVTM and CDR2 as ANQGSEA. Trimming cost V 3 bases and J 7 bases, with 12 bases left between them. The CDR3 is 12 amino acids. Profiling relied on immunoSEQ multiplex PCR, and the TCRdb table lists in-frame clones only, not all of them. The data contain more than 70,000 clones, over 80% of them seen just once; the ten biggest clones take up roughly 15%. This clonotype was sampled from an adult in good health. The rearrangement joins TRBV29-1 to TRBJ2-5; a weak D match, TRBD2 (5 bases). Source: peripheral blood, taken on day 0 of AZD1222 vaccination. CDR3 in DNA: TGCAGCGTTGACACGGAGGTTGGGACCCAGTACTTC. Its translation: CSVDTEVGTQYF.